This T cell receptor beta chain derives from a study of T cells in Graves' hyperthyroidism and ophthalmopathy. Study summary: Peripheral blood was acquired at first diagnosis, ahead of any therapy whatsoever. Findings and caveats of the study: Most clonotypes that expanded in the thyroid above 0.001 also showed up in blood. A median 6.5 months before onset, the model predicted ophthalmopathy.

There were TCR beta CDR3 regions amplified from RNA transcripts. TCR CDR3 underwent first-round RT-PCR with the HTBI primer set. In TCRdb, the multiplex PCR reads were re-called with MiXCR into one record per CDR3 protein. The sample has 550,000 to 600,000 distinct CDR3 sequences, 14% seen once. Worth noting for this clonotype: The antigen is undetermined.

At least 3 on the Clinical Activity Score was recorded for ophthalmopathy patients, who also had NOSPECS grade at least 4 and duration under 3 months. V gave up 1 base and J gave up 7 bases, with 5 bases separating them. This CDR3 has 11 residues. Looked up from germline, CDR1 is DFQATT and CDR2 is SNEGSKA (reference sequence). V is TRBV20-1 and J is TRBJ2-1, with D unresolved. This TCR was sampled from a young woman with Graves' ophthalmopathy. The sample comprised blood. CDR3 bases: TGCAGTGCTAGAGGTGAAAATGAGCAGTTCTTC. This sequence encodes CSARGENEQFF.